These 10 T cell receptor beta chains share one sample of origin, sequenced in a study of cytomegalovirus exposure and HLA in healthy donors. Data came from immunoSEQ multiplex PCR; TCRdb stores just in-frame clones and leaves some out. The sample comprises approximately 160,000 clones, 75% to 95% of which are singletons, and 3% to 3.5% rests with the top ten. Sample: PBMCs. Source of these receptors: a woman under 30 in good health and CMV-seropositive.

The V and J genes are TRBV2 and TRBJ2-1; TRBD2 matches 16 bases. The CDR3 totals 18 residues. The J segment lost 5 bases and the V segment lost 4 bases, leaving 8 bases of the junction unmatched. CDR1 SNHLY and CDR2 FYNNEI come from the germline V gene. The CDR3 spells CASSVGTSGGAYDNEQFF. The CDR3, as DNA: TGTGCCAGCAGTGTCGGGACTAGCGGGGGGGCCTACGACAATGAGCAGTTCTTC.

The V call is TRBV18, the J call TRBJ2-7; 13 bases align to TRBD2. Germline lookup yields CDR1 KGHSH and CDR2 LQKENI. The trim removed 3 bases at V and 3 bases at J, leaving 2 bases unmatched. The CDR3 sequence is 15 residues long. CDR3 coding DNA: TGTGCCAGCTCACCCCGACTAGCGGGGGGCTACGAGCAGTACTTC. This translates into CASSPRLAGGYEQYF.

CDR3 nucleotide sequence: TGTGCCAGCAGCTTAGGCGGGACAGGGCAAGAAAAACTGTTTTTT. Residues: CASSLGGTGQEKLFF. J is TRBJ1-4 and V is TRBV7-2; 9 nucleotides match TRBD1. Germline V gene data show CDR1 as SGHTA and CDR2 as FQGNSA. The J segment lost 8 bases and the V segment lost 1 base, leaving 5 bases of the junction unmatched. The CDR3 is made up of 15 amino acids.

This sequence joins TRBV29-1 and TRBJ1-2; D unresolved. The CDR3 extends over 13 amino acids. Germline CDR1 is SQVTM and CDR2 is ANQGSEA. The ends were cut back, 3 bases at V and 1 base at J, with 9 bases in the middle. As DNA, the CDR3 is TGCAGCGTTGAGGTAAACAGTAACTATGGCTACACCTTC. It encodes CSVEVNSNYGYTF.

The chain couples TRBV19 to TRBJ2-5; 8 nucleotides agree with TRBD1. The CDR3 is made up of 13 amino acids. V lost 4 bases, J lost 5 bases, and 3 bases stayed unmatched. Germline CDR1 LNHDA, CDR2 SQIVND (reference sequence). DNA of the CDR3: TGTGCCAGTAGTAGCCAGGGGGCGGAGACCCAGTACTTC. Its translation: CASSSQGAETQYF.

The gene calls are TRBV5-1 and TRBJ2-1; 7 nucleotides agree with TRBD1. Looked up from germline, CDR1 is SGHRS and CDR2 is YFSETQ. V lost 2 bases, J lost 8 bases, and 13 bases stayed unmatched. The length of the CDR3 is 16 residues. The CDR3 protein is CASSFRDSQYRDEQFF. The CDR3 DNA is TGCGCCAGCAGCTTCCGGGACAGCCAATACCGGGATGAGCAGTTCTTC.

The rearrangement joins TRBV30 to TRBJ1-2; D may be TRBD1 (5 bases). Germline lookup yields CDR1 GTSNPN and CDR2 SVGIG (reference sequence). The V end was cut by 1 base, the J end by 3 bases, with 15 bases between. The CDR3 sequence is 15 residues long. CDR3 bases: TGTGCCTGGAGTGCGCAGTGGAAGGGGTACTATGGCTACACCTTC. Translated: CAWSAQWKGYYGYTF.

This clone was observed once. V and J are TRBV20-1 and TRBJ2-1; 10 bases are a match to TRBD2. The CDR3 has 10 amino acids. The V and J ends lost 6 bases and 10 bases, in that order; junction bases with no gene match: 0. Germline loops: CDR1 DFQATT, CDR2 SNEGSKA (reference sequence). CDR3 region: CSAGLAEQFF. The DNA for the CDR3 is TGCAGTGCGGGACTAGCGGAGCAGTTCTTC.

The chain carries TRBV5-4 and TRBJ1-2; TRBD1 might be the D (6 bases). The V gene's germline CDR1 is SGHNT and CDR2 YYREEE (reference sequence). V lost 0 bases and J 3 bases, leaving 15 bases between the germline ends. CDR3 length: 16 residues. CDR3 coding DNA: TGTGCCAGCAGCTTGGGCGCCGGGACACTGGACTATGGCTACACCTTC. Amino acid sequence: CASSLGAGTLDYGYTF.

The chain links TRBV18 to TRBJ2-1, with a weak D call TRBD2 (6 bases). There are 14 residues in the CDR3. V shed 3 bases and J shed 10 bases, with 16 bases lying between them. The germline V gene has CDR1 KGHSH and CDR2 LQKENI. The CDR3 protein is CASSPPSAVSEQFF. The CDR3 nucleotides are TGTGCCAGCTCACCTCCTAGCGCGGTTTCCGAGCAGTTCTTC.